Described below is a single T cell receptor beta chain sequence and its context. Its antigen is not identified. The sample originates from a study of cytomegalovirus exposure and HLA in healthy donors. Broader study findings: Fewer N-insertions (relative to the approximately 670-donor mean) were reportedly seen in an Asian-associated ancestry cluster in a later analysis.

Use of 60 Vbeta and 13 Jbeta primers characterized the PCR. The method was immunoSEQ multiplex PCR; TCRdb's version includes in-frame clones alone and lacks a portion of them. The sample carries over 150,000 clones, approximately 80% recorded once. Input material: PBMCs. The sequence derives from a woman aged 40-49 years in good health and CMV-seropositive.

The CDR3 protein is CSVEGLAGGPGSYNEQFF. The CDR3 coding sequence is TGCAGCGTAGAGGGACTAGCGGGGGGGCCCGGTTCCTACAATGAGCAGTTCTTC. The V gene is TRBV29-1, the J gene TRBJ2-1, with 16 bases lining up with TRBD2. The junction had 9 bases not matched to a gene; V was cut back by 6 bases and J by 1 base. There are 18 residues in the CDR3. Germline V gene data show CDR1 as SQVTM and CDR2 as ANQGSEA.